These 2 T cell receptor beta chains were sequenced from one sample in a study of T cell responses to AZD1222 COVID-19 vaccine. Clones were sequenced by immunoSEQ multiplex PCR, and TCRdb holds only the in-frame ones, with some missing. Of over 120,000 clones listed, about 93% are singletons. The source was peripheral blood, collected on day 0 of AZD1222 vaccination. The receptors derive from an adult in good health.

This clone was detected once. In DNA form, the CDR3 reads TGTGCCAGCTCACCACCGGGACAGATTGGAAACACCATATATTTT. Protein: CASSPPGQIGNTIYF. This chain joins TRBV18 and TRBJ1-3; 7 nucleotides match TRBD1. CDR3 length: 15 residues. The V gene's germline CDR1 is KGHSH and CDR2 LQKENI. Trimming cost V 0 bases and J 3 bases; bases outside gene matches: 2.

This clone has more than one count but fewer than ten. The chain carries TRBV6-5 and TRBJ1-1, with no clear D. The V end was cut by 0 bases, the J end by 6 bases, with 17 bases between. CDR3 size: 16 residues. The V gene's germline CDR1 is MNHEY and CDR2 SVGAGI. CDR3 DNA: TGTGCCAGCAGTTACTCGATGACATCCAAAACGGCTGAAGCTTTCTTT. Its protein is CASSYSMTSKTAEAFF.